One and the same sample provided the 29 T cell receptor beta chains below, sequenced in a study of Ad26.COV2.S vaccination and SARS-CoV-2 variants. Treatment meaning: 15 to 20 received Ad26.COV2.S at low or high dose, single or two shots; 5 received placebo; per-sample allocation not given. After the first vaccine or placebo injection, samples were drawn on day 63. Assay used: immunoSEQ multiplex PCR; TCRdb lists only in-frame clones, some missing. The table has 300,000 to 400,000 clones, roughly 85% seen once. The sequencing used peripheral blood, collected in a trial of Ad26.COV2.S vaccine versus placebo. The receptor set was obtained from a person between 18 and 59 years old who received the Ad26.COV2.S COVID-19 vaccine or a placebo.

The V call is TRBV5-6, the J call TRBJ2-7; a possible D gene is TRBD1 (6 bases). Germline lookup yields CDR1 SGHDT and CDR2 YYEEEE. The CDR3 is 14 amino acids. With 0 bases removed from V and 2 bases from J, the gap between germline ends came to 9 bases. In DNA, the CDR3 is TGTGCCAGCAGCTTGGTGGGGGCCCCCTACGAGCAGTACTTC. It yields the protein CASSLVGAPYEQYF.

V is TRBV12-3 or TRBV12-4 and J is TRBJ1-2; no reliable D call. The CDR3 runs 12 residues. Between the trimmed V and J ends, which lost 1 base and 6 bases, there was a span of 6 bases. The CDR3 DNA follows: TGTGCCAGCAGTTTAGTTGGAGATGGCTACACCTTC. Residues: CASSLVGDGYTF.

This chain connects TRBV11-2 to TRBJ2-1, with D perhaps assigned TRBD1 or TRBD2 (5 bases each). CDR1 is SGHAT, CDR2 FQNNGV, per germline. V was pared by 4 bases and J by 3 bases, with 10 bases between. The CDR3 totals 14 residues. The CDR3 DNA sequence: TGTGCCAGCAGCTCGGGGACCAGCTACAATGAGCAGTTCTTC. Translation: CASSSGTSYNEQFF. Full variable domain (rest looked up from reference TRBV11-2 and TRBJ2-1): EAGVAQSPRYKIIEKRQSVAFWCNPISGHATLYWYQQILGQGPKLLIQFQNNGVVDDSQLPKDRFSAERLKGVDSTLKIQPAKLEDSAVYLCASSSGTSYNEQFFGPGTRLTVL.

The genes are TRBV2 and TRBJ2-5; 7 bases are shared with TRBD2. The CDR3 runs to 15 residues. V dropped 2 bases and J dropped 7; count of bases not matched to a gene: 10. Germline assignment: CDR1 SNHLY and CDR2 FYNNEI. In DNA form, the CDR3 reads TGTGCCAGCAGTGAATCAGGACTAGGTTCAGGGACCCAGTACTTC. Residues: CASSESGLGSGTQYF.

The V gene is TRBV7-9, the J gene TRBJ2-3; 10 bases fit TRBD2. V lost 0 bases and J lost 3; bases outside the gene matches: 6. The germline V gene has CDR1 SEHNR and CDR2 FQNEAQ (reference sequence). This CDR3 is built from 17 residues. The CDR3 sequence is CASSLARAGGPTDTQYF. In DNA form, the CDR3 reads TGTGCCAGCAGCTTAGCGAGAGCGGGGGGGCCTACAGATACGCAGTATTTT.

CDR3 DNA: TGTGCCAGCAGTTTAATGGACACCGGGGAGCTGTTTTTT. Translating it yields CASSLMDTGELFF. This chain joins TRBV27 and TRBJ2-2; D uncertain. The V gene lost 2 bases and the J gene lost 3 bases, with 4 bases spanning the gap. This CDR3 has 13 amino acids. Germline V lookup: CDR1 MNHEY, CDR2 SMNVEV (reference sequence).

V gene TRBV9 combines with J gene TRBJ1-6, with a possible D match to TRBD1 (5 bases). The V and J ends lost 0 bases and 7 bases respectively, with 14 bases between them. Germline V gene data show CDR1 as SGDLS and CDR2 as YYNGEE. The CDR3 is 16 residues long. The CDR3 sequence is CASSVDQGRVNSPLHF. The CDR3 DNA is TGTGCCAGCAGCGTAGACCAGGGTAGGGTCAATTCACCCCTCCACTTT.

The chain couples TRBV4-1 to TRBJ1-6, with 9 bases fitting TRBD1. The CDR3 length is 17 residues. Germline trimming cut 3 bases from V and 6 bases from J; bases unmatched to any gene: 9. CDR1 and CDR2 (germline): MGHRA, YSYEKL. Here the CDR3 DNA reads TGCGCCAGCAGCCACCAACCGGGACAGGGTCTTAATTCACCCCTCCACTTT. Its translation is CASSHQPGQGLNSPLHF.

The rearrangement links TRBV7-6 to TRBJ2-7; TRBD2 matches 12 bases. CDR3 length equals 15 residues. Germline V gene lookup returns CDR1 SGHVS and CDR2 FNYEAQ. V was clipped by 5 bases and J by 5 bases; unmatched bases: 7. The CDR3 DNA sequence: TGTGCCAGCAGCCAAGTGACTAGCGGGAGTGACGAGCAGTACTTC. Its translation is CASSQVTSGSDEQYF.

The gene calls are TRBV19 and TRBJ2-3; D is possibly TRBD2 (5 bases). The V and J ends lost 6 bases and 1 base respectively, with 14 bases between them. Germline-derived CDR1 and CDR2 are LNHDA and SQIVND (reference sequence). The length of the CDR3 is 15 residues. CDR3 loop: CASRPGSLGTDTQYF. The CDR3 DNA reads as TGTGCCAGTAGACCTGGGAGTTTGGGCACAGATACGCAGTATTTT.

The rearrangement uses TRBV7-9 and TRBJ2-3; the D is unclear. Germline CDR1 and CDR2: SEHNR and FQNEAQ (reference sequence). The V gene lost 3 bases and the J gene lost 2 bases, with 6 bases spanning the gap. This CDR3 region has 13 residues. CDR3 loop: CASSFTATDTQYF. The CDR3 DNA reads TGTGCCAGCAGCTTCACAGCCACAGATACGCAGTATTTT.

The chain joins TRBV6-6 to TRBJ2-7; 9 bases line up with TRBD1. This CDR3 has 14 amino acids. Germline CDR1 is MNHNY and CDR2 is SVGAGI (reference sequence). The V and J ends lost 7 bases and 5 bases, in that order; junction bases with no gene match: 9. In DNA form, the CDR3 reads TGTGCCAGCACTAAGGGACAGGGCCTCGACGAGCAGTACTTC. Amino acid sequence: CASTKGQGLDEQYF.

The chain joins TRBV5-1 to TRBJ2-5; D is perhaps TRBD2 (7 bases). The CDR3 totals 14 residues. Per germline, CDR1 SGHRS and CDR2 YFSETQ. Trimming stripped 1 base from V and 4 bases from J, with 11 bases between. Written as DNA, the CDR3 is TGCGCCAGCAGCTTGTGGGGGGGCGGAGAGACCCAGTACTTC. Protein: CASSLWGGGETQYF.

The V call is TRBV11-2, the J call TRBJ2-5; D is ambiguous. Per the germline V gene, CDR1 is SGHAT and CDR2 is FQNNGV. V was clipped by 1 base and J by 5 bases, with 11 bases between them. This CDR3 spans 14 amino acids. CDR3 bases: TGTGCCAGCAGCTTAGGACGGAGTTGGGAGACCCAGTACTTC. Its translation is CASSLGRSWETQYF.

The chain employs TRBV4-3 and TRBJ2-3, with 13 bases identical to TRBD2. Per germline, CDR1 LGHNA and CDR2 YSLEER. V lost 0 bases and J lost 4; bases outside the gene matches: 1. The CDR3 is 16 amino acids. The CDR3 sequence is CASSQELAGGPDTQYF. In DNA, the CDR3 is TGCGCCAGCAGCCAAGAACTAGCGGGGGGGCCAGATACGCAGTATTTT.

The CDR3 loop reads CSVDRGYTEAFF. The CDR3 DNA follows: TGCAGCGTTGACAGGGGATATACTGAAGCTTTCTTT. The chain has TRBV29-1 and TRBJ1-1, with D tentatively TRBD1 (6 bases). The CDR3 is made up of 12 amino acids. V was trimmed by 3 bases and J by 5 bases, leaving 10 bases between them. Germline values: CDR1 SQVTM, CDR2 ANQGSEA. The full variable domain, in which reference TRBV29-1 and TRBJ1-1 provide the parts outside the CDR3, is SAVISQKPSRDICQRGTSLTIQCQVDSQVTMMFWYRQQPGQSLTLIATANQGSEATYESGFVIDKFPISRPNLTFSTLTVSNMSPEDSSIYLCSVDRGYTEAFFGQGTRLTVV.

This chain joins TRBV6-4 and TRBJ1-2, with no clear D. The V and J ends lost 6 bases and 8 bases respectively, with 22 bases between them. CDR1 and CDR2 (germline): MRHNA, SNTAGT. The length of the CDR3 is 15 residues. The CDR3 DNA follows: TGTGCCAGCAGCCCTACTCCCGGCGCTCTCGGGGGCTACACCTTC. Translation gives CASSPTPGALGGYTF.

V gene TRBV2 combines with J gene TRBJ2-3, with a possible D match to TRBD2 (5 bases). The germline CDR1 and CDR2 sequences are SNHLY and FYNNEI. This CDR3 contains 15 residues. Trimming pared 5 bases from V and 0 bases from J, leaving 12 bases between. CDR3 in DNA: TGTGCCAGCAGTCAGGAGGCGTCTAGCACAGATACGCAGTATTTT. Its protein product is CASSQEASSTDTQYF.

The V call is TRBV28, the J call TRBJ2-7, with D uncertain. Germline V CDR1 and CDR2: MDHEN, SYDVKM. The CDR3 sequence is 11 residues long. Trimming stripped 6 bases from V and 2 bases from J, with 5 bases between. This chain's CDR3 is CASRRTYEQYF. In DNA, the CDR3 is TGTGCCAGCAGACGGACCTACGAGCAGTACTTC.

J is TRBJ1-3 and V is TRBV2; D remains unclear. Deletions cut 6 bases from V and 0 bases from J, with 6 bases between. Germline V gene sequence: CDR1 SNHLY, CDR2 FYNNEI. The CDR3 is 13 amino acids. CDR3 in amino acids: CASSESSGNTIYF. The CDR3, as DNA: TGTGCCAGCAGCGAAAGCTCTGGAAACACCATATATTTT.

V gene TRBV6-2 or TRBV6-3 combines with J gene TRBJ2-7; no definite D call. Germline CDR1 is MNHEY and CDR2 is SVGEGT. There are 11 residues in the CDR3. V shed 5 bases and J shed 6 bases, with 8 bases lying between them. In nucleotides, the CDR3 is TGTGCCAGCAGTAGAGTGACCGAGCAGTACTTC. Translation: CASSRVTEQYF.

This chain uses TRBV10-2 with TRBJ1-2; TRBD1 might be the D (6 bases). Looked up from germline, CDR1 is WSHSY and CDR2 is SAAADI. The CDR3 has 14 amino acids. The V end was cut by 6 bases, the J end by 3 bases, with 14 bases between. The CDR3 spells CASSEGTFYYGYTF. In DNA, the CDR3 is TGCGCCAGCAGCGAAGGGACATTTTACTATGGCTACACCTTC.

The chain has TRBV28 and TRBJ2-7; TRBD2 matches 7 bases. Trimming cost V 3 bases and J 0 bases; bases outside gene matches: 5. The germline CDR1 and CDR2 sequences are MDHEN and SYDVKM. The CDR3 loop spans 15 amino acids. CDR3 protein: CASSFHSGPSYEQYF. In DNA form, the CDR3 reads TGTGCCAGCAGTTTTCATAGCGGGCCCTCCTACGAGCAGTACTTC.

The V and J genes are TRBV27 and TRBJ2-7, with 10 bases identical to TRBD1. V gave up 5 bases and J gave up 5 bases; unmatched junction bases: 6. CDR1 is MNHEY and CDR2 is SMNVEV in the germline V gene (reference sequence). The CDR3 consists of 14 residues. This CDR3 is CASSGGQGIHEQYF. The CDR3 region has the DNA TGTGCCAGCAGTGGGGGACAGGGGATCCACGAGCAGTACTTC.

The chain has TRBV6-2 or TRBV6-3 and TRBJ1-2; D not resolved. Trimming cost V 6 bases and J 2 bases, with 4 bases left between them. This CDR3 spans 11 amino acids. Germline V lookup: CDR1 MNHEY, CDR2 SVGEGT. In DNA form, the CDR3 reads TGTGCCAGCAGCGACAACTATGGCTACACCTTC. It codes for CASSDNYGYTF.

This clone occurred once. The chain combines TRBV10-1 with TRBJ2-2; 7 nucleotides align to TRBD2. V gave up 3 bases and J gave up 0 bases; unmatched junction bases: 4. The V gene's germline CDR1 is WNHNN and CDR2 SYGVQD (reference sequence). This CDR3 has 16 residues. Written as DNA, the CDR3 is TGCGCCAGCAGTGATAGCCTAGCGGCGAACACCGGGGAGCTGTTTTTT. Amino acids: CASSDSLAANTGELFF.

This chain uses TRBV5-5 with TRBJ1-3, with D possibly being TRBD1 (6 bases). This CDR3 region has 15 residues. Germline CDR1 SGHKS, CDR2 YYEKEE (reference sequence). V gave up 3 bases and J gave up 0 bases, with 10 bases separating them. The CDR3 DNA is TGTGCCAGCAGCTCCTACAGGGACTCTGGAAACACCATATATTTT. Protein product: CASSSYRDSGNTIYF.

The rearrangement links TRBV6-5 to TRBJ1-1, with D possibly TRBD1 on 5 matching bases. Germline CDR1 is MNHEY and CDR2 is SVGAGI. Deletions cut 7 bases from V and 1 base from J, with 13 bases between. This CDR3 region has 14 residues. Here the CDR3 reads CASTRTHGNTEAFF. The CDR3 DNA follows: TGTGCCAGCACCCGGACACATGGGAACACTGAAGCTTTCTTT.

This clone appeared once. CDR3 coding DNA: TGTGCCAGCAGCTCCCGGGAACAGGGGGCTGGTTCACCCCTCCACTTT. This translates into CASSSREQGAGSPLHF. The genes are TRBV7-2 and TRBJ1-6; 9 bases are a match to TRBD1. Germline V lookup: CDR1 SGHTA, CDR2 FQGNSA. The CDR3 has 16 residues. J was trimmed by 9 bases and V by 4 bases; bases with no gene match: 10. Filled out from reference TRBV7-2 and TRBJ1-6, the complete variable domain reads GAGVSQSPSNKVTEKGKDVELRCDPISGHTALYWYRQSLGQGLEFLIYFQGNSAPDKSGLPSDRFSAERTGGSVSTLTIQRTQQEDSAVYLCASSSREQGAGSPLHFGNGTRLTVT.